Listed below are T cell receptor beta chains from one sample, sequenced in a study of persistence of HIV-infected CD4 T cells. These TCRs are of unknown antigen specificity. Only in-frame clones appear in the TCRdb table, and some are missing; sequencing was by immunoSEQ multiplex PCR. The repertoire has roughly 35,000 clones, around 83% of them found once; the top ten carry roughly 0.97%. Sequenced here: cultured CD4+ T cells from PBMCs, sampled from a patient who received antiretroviral therapy. These receptors were taken from an adult with HIV. The donor label of this sample is uncertain. Each CDR3 is given without its conserved first and last residue. Each record gives: CDR3 protein, V gene, clone size, J gene. The size entry is marked missing in some rows and otherwise reads once, few, many or a size class.

ASSELVEGSDTQY | TRBV2 | once | TRBJ2-3
ASSQLGTGTETQY | TRBV3-1/TRBV3-2 | once | TRBJ2-5
AWRDRSPLTLH | TRBV30 | - | TRBJ1-6
ASSMGTGGHQPQH | TRBV19 | - | TRBJ1-5
ASSEVGGLF | TRBV25-1 | - | TRBJ1-4
SAKTGGVWTEAF | TRBV29-1 | few | TRBJ1-1
ASSIDGDNYGYT | TRBV19 | - | TRBJ1-2
ASTPGYNNEQF | TRBV2 | - | TRBJ2-1
ASNPGQGVAF | TRBV19 | - | TRBJ1-1
ASSGYEQY | TRBV12-3/TRBV12-4 | few | TRBJ2-7
ASSPARHDTGELF | TRBV7-3 | - | TRBJ2-2
ASSPGTGEEETQY | TRBV4-2 | once | TRBJ2-5
ATSDLWPDTQY | TRBV24-1 | - | TRBJ2-3
ASSGDRLGYGYT | TRBV18 | - | TRBJ1-2
ASSYSSLETQY | TRBV6-5 | - | TRBJ2-5
ASSFEGYDYGYT | TRBV7-2 | few | TRBJ1-2
ASSVAGGSFSGNTIY | TRBV10-2 | - | TRBJ1-3
SAGRDRGTGELF | TRBV29-1 | - | TRBJ2-2
ASSFAGTTGELF | TRBV5-1 | - | TRBJ2-2
ASSPEGNQPQH | TRBV5-1 | once | TRBJ1-5
SVDLGGNTEAF | TRBV29-1 | once | TRBJ1-1
ASSLPGVAEAF | TRBV2 | - | TRBJ1-1
ASSFQGSSYNEQF | TRBV5-8 | - | TRBJ2-1
ASSAEQGLASYGYT | TRBV6-4 | - | TRBJ1-2
ASSPGGNTIY | TRBV4-1 | few | TRBJ1-3
SVVPNRLSYEQY | TRBV29-1 | - | TRBJ2-7
ASSLDRDYEQY | TRBV5-4 | once | TRBJ2-7
ASSLEGRGDTQY | TRBV7-2 | - | TRBJ2-3
ASSERGLWYNEQF | TRBV19 | - | TRBJ2-1
ASRKGRIMNTEAF | TRBV5-5 | - | TRBJ1-1
AIRPGQNNSPLH | TRBV10-3 | few | TRBJ1-6
ASSKERDSLSYNEQF | TRBV21-1 | - | TRBJ2-1
ASAGGNEQF | TRBV12-3/TRBV12-4 | - | TRBJ2-1
ASSLGGGVLSYEQY | TRBV5-1 | - | TRBJ2-7
ASSSRRRRPAETQY | TRBV19 | - | TRBJ2-5
ASSEAAGVMETQY | TRBV2 | - | TRBJ2-5
ASSRGTGAGNSPLH | TRBV19 | - | TRBJ1-6
AWSVGTGVGQPQH | TRBV30 | - | TRBJ1-5
ASRKGQGLTIQY | TRBV2 | few | TRBJ2-4
ATRGTGGARAF | TRBV6-5 | once | TRBJ1-1
ASLPDQY | TRBV21-1 | - | TRBJ2-3
ASSLAPRTDNEQF | TRBV5-1 | few | TRBJ2-1
ASSIKTGGTQAEAF | TRBV19 | once | TRBJ1-1
ASSLDRSYSGNTIY | TRBV5-1 | - | TRBJ1-3
ATSSGLAPYEQY | TRBV15 | - | TRBJ2-7
AWSVSNSPLH | TRBV30 | - | TRBJ1-6